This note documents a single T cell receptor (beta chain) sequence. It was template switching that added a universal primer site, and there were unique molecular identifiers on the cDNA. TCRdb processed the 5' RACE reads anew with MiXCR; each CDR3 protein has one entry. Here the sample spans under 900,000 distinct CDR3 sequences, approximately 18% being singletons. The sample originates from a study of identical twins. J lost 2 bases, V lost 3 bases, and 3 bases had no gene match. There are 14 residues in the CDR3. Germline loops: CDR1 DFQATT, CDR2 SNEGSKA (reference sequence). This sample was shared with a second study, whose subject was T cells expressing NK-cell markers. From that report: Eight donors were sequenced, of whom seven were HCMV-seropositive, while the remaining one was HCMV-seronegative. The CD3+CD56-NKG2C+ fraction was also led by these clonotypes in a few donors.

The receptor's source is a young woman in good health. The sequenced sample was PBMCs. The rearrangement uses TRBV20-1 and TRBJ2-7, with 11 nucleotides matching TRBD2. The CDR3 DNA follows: TGCAGTGCTAGCTTAGCGGGAGGGACCTACGAGCAGTACTTC. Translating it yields CSASLAGGTYEQYF.